This note documents a single T cell receptor (beta chain) sequence. Its antigen remains unidentified. The CDR3 contains 14 residues. The germline V gene has CDR1 SGHTA and CDR2 FQGNSA. Trimming removed 5 bases from V and 2 bases from J, with 12 bases in between. Assay: immunoSEQ multiplex PCR; the TCRdb copy retains only in-frame clones and omits some. The data contain more than 300,000 clones, about 80% of them singletons. The data originate from a study of cytotoxic CD8 clonotypes in ibrutinib-treated CLL. Overall study context: Samples had a mean of around 250,000 productive templates and around 90,000 productive rearrangements. Broader study findings: Clonality rose at ibrutinib response and fell back toward baseline at progression. Public clonotypes showed up rarely, and on treatment they shrank or held steady. Investigators sampled sustained-remission and progressing patients at differing times.

Sequences were derived from PBMCs, sampled before ibrutinib treatment. This receptor was obtained from a human donor with chronic lymphocytic leukemia. The J gene is TRBJ2-5, the V gene TRBV7-2, with D possibly TRBD2 on 5 matching bases. CDR3 sequence reads: CASSRGLFQETQYF. The DNA for the CDR3 is TGTGCCAGCAGCCGGGGTCTCTTTCAAGAGACCCAGTACTTC.